This TCR beta chain was sequenced during a study of monozygotic twins with inflammatory bowel disease. Study-wide findings and caveats: Clonotype overlap with others was lower in IBD patients than in healthy twins, a difference that was greatest with disease activity. Healthy co-twins exceeded IBD patients in TCRbeta diversity as measured by inverse Simpson.

Template switching added UMIs carrying a 6-nucleotide sample barcode. Researchers put TCRalpha and TCRbeta cDNA through two nested PCRs lasting roughly 16 and 10 cycles. Using the 5' RACE reads, TCRdb records one entry per CDR3 protein without DNA. The table lists approximately 400,000 distinct CDR3 sequences, with under 3% in the top ten. On this clonotype: Its specificity is unknown.

CDR1 is MGHDK, CDR2 SYGVNS, per germline. The CDR3 length is 14 residues. The sequenced sample was blood. The chain combines TRBV25-1 with TRBJ2-5; there is no DNA to check the TCRdb D call of TRBD1. The sequence came from a human donor with ulcerative colitis or Crohn's disease, or a healthy co-twin of an affected twin (not recorded which). This CDR3 is CASSWGTAQETQYF.